This T cell receptor (beta chain) emerged from a study of blood T cell repertoires in COVID-19. Study-level background: Sites in the United States, Italy and Spain provided acute and convalescent COVID-19 samples. The cDNA or gDNA used as material had been derived from T cells, B-cell-depleted T cells, or PBMCs.

Per the study methods: Amplification of reference gene primers provided the estimated nucleated cell counts. The repertoire was sequenced with immunoSEQ multiplex PCR; TCRdb's copy has only in-frame clones and lacks some. That table is the source of V, J and clone size, and D and trimming were worked out from the DNA. The sample lists approximately 220,000 clones, 88% occurring once. Concerning this clone itself: This specimen includes other DNA sequences encoding the same CDR3.

The V gene's germline CDR1 is MNHEY and CDR2 SVGAGI. Trimming stripped 0 bases from V and 5 bases from J, with 7 bases between. The CDR3 has 13 residues. The sequence was collected from a man aged 35-49 years with acute or convalescent COVID-19. The V and J genes are TRBV6-5 and TRBJ1-1, with D unresolved. Sequenced input: peripheral blood. CDR3 sequence reads: CASSYSRGTEAFF. CDR3 coding DNA: TGTGCCAGCAGTTACTCACGGGGTACTGAAGCTTTCTTT.